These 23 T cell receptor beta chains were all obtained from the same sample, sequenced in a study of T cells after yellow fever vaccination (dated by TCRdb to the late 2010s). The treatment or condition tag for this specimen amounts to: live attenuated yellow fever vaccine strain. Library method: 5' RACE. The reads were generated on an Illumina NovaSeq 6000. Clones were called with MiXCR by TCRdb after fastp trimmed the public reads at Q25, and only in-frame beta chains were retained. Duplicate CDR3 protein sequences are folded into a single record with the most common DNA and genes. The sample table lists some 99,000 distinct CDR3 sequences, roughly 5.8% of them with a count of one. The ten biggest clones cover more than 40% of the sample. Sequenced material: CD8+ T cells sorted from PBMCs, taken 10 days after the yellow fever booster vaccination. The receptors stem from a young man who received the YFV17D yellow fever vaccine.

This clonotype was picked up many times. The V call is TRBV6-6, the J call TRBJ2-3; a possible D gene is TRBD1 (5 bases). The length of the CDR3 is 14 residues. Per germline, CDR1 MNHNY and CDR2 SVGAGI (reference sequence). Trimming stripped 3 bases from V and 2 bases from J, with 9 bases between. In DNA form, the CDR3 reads TGTGCCAGCAGTTATGGCAGGGCCACAGATACGCAGTATTTT. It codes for CASSYGRATDTQYF.

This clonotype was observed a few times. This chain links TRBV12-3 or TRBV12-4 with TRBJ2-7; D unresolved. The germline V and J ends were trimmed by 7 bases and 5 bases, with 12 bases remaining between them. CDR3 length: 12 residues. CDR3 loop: CASTSSVDEQYF. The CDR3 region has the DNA TGTGCCAGCACCTCGTCCGTGGACGAGCAGTACTTC.

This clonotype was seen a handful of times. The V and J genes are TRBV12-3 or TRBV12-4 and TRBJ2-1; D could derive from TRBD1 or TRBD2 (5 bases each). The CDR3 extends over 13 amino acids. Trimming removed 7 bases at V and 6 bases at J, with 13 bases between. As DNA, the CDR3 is TGTGCCAGCACGGGGACCTGGTTCAATGAGCAGTTCTTC. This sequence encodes CASTGTWFNEQFF.

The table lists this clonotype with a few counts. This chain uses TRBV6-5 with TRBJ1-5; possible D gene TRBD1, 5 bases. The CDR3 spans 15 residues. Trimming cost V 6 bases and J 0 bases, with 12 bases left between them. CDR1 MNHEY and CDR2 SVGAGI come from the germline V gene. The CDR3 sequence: CASSRQMYSNQPQHF. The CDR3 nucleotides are TGTGCCAGCAGCCGACAGATGTATAGCAATCAGCCCCAGCATTTT.

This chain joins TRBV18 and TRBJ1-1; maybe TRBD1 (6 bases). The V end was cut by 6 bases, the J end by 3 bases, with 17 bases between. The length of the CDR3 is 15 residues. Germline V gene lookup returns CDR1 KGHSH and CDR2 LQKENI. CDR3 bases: TGTGCCAGCTCTTTGGGGGCGAGGGTAGACACTGAAGCTTTCTTT. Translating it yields CASSLGARVDTEAFF.

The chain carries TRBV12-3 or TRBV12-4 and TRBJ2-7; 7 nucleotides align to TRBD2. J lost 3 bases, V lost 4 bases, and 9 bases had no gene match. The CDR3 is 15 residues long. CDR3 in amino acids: CASSSAVTSSYEQYF. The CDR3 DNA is TGTGCCAGCAGTTCTGCTGTGACTAGCAGCTACGAGCAGTACTTC.

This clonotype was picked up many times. Here the CDR3 reads CASSVSGGFAYEQYF. CDR3 DNA: TGTGCCAGCAGCGTTAGCGGGGGGTTCGCCTACGAGCAGTACTTC. The rearrangement links TRBV9 to TRBJ2-7; the match to TRBD2 covers 10 bases. The CDR3 runs 15 residues. Unmatched junction bases numbered 4, after V lost 2 bases and J lost 2 bases. Per the germline V gene, CDR1 is SGDLS and CDR2 is YYNGEE.

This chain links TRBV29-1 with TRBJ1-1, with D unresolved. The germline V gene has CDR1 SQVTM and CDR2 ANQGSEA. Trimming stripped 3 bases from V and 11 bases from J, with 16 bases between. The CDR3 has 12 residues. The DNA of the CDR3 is TGCAGCGTTGATATTGAGGGAGTGACGGCTTTCTTT. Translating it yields CSVDIEGVTAFF.

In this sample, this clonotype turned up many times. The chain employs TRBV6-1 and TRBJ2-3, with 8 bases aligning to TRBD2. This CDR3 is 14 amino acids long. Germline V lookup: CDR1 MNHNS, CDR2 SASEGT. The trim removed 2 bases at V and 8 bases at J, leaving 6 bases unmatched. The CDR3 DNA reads TGTGCCAGCAGTGAAATCGGGGGGGCCATTACGCAGTATTTT. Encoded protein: CASSEIGGAITQYF.

This chain's CDR3 is CASSQDHYQAFF. For the CDR3, the DNA is TGTGCCAGCAGCCAAGACCATTACCAGGCTTTCTTT. The chain couples TRBV14 to TRBJ1-1; D is unresolved. V was shortened by 0 bases and J by 11 bases, with 10 bases between the two germline ends. Germline CDR1 is SGHDN and CDR2 is FVKESK. CDR3 length: 12 amino acids.

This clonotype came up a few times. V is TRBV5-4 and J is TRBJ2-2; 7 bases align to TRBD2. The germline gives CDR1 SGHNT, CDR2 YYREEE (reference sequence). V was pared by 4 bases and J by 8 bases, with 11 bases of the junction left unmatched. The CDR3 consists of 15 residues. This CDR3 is CASSTERGAVGELFF. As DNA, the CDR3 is TGTGCCAGCAGCACCGAGCGGGGCGCGGTAGGGGAGCTGTTTTTT.

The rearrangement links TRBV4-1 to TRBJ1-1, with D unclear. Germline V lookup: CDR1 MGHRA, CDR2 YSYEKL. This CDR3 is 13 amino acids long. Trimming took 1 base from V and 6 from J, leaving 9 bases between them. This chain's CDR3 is CASSQVLDAEAFF. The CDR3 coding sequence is TGCGCCAGCAGCCAAGTTCTGGACGCTGAAGCTTTCTTT.

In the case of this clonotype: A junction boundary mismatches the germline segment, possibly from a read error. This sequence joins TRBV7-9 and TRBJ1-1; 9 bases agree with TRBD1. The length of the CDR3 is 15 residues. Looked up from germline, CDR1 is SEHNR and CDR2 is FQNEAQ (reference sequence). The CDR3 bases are TGTGCCAGCAGCTTCCCGGGACAGGGTAGTAACACTGAAGCTTTT. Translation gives CASSFPGQGSNTEAF. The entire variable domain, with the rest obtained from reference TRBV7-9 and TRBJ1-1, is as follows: DTGVSQNPRHKITKRGQNVTFRCDPISEHNRLYWYRQTLGQGPEFLTYFQNEAQLEKSRLLSDRFSAERPKGSFSTLEIQRTEQGDSAMYLCASSFPGQGSNTEAFGQGTRLTVV.

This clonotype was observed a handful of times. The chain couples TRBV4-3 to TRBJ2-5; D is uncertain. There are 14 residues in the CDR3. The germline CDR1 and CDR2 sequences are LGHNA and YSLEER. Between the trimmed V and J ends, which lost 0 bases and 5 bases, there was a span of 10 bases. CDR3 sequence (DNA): TGCGCCAGCAGCCAAGAGGAAGAGGTGGAGACCCAGTACTTC. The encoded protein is CASSQEEEVETQYF.

CDR3 amino acids: CASSYSGQGYGYTF. In DNA form, the CDR3 reads TGTGCCAGCAGTTACTCCGGCCAGGGCTATGGCTACACCTTC. V usage is TRBV6-5 and J usage is TRBJ1-2; D perhaps matches TRBD1 (5 bases). Germline CDR1 reads MNHEY; CDR2 reads SVGAGI. The CDR3 sequence is 14 residues long. V was cut by 0 bases and J by 4 bases, with 9 bases left in between.

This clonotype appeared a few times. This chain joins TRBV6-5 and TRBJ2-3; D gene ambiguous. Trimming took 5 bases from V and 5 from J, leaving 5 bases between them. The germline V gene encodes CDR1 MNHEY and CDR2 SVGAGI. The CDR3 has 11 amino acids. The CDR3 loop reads CASSPGDTQYF. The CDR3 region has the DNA TGTGCCAGCAGTCCCGGAGATACGCAGTATTTT.

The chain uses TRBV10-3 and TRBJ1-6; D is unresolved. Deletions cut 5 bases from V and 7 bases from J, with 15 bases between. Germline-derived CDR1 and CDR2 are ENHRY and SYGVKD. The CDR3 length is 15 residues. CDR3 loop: CAISSSVGENSPLHF. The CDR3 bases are TGTGCCATCAGTTCGTCAGTCGGGGAGAATTCACCCCTCCACTTT.

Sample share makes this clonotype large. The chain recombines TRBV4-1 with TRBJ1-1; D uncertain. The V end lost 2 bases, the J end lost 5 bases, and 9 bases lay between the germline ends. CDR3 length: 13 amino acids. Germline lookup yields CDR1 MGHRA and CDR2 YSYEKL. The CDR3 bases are TGCGCCAGCAGCCAACGGGAAGTTACTGAAGCTTTCTTT. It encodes CASSQREVTEAFF.

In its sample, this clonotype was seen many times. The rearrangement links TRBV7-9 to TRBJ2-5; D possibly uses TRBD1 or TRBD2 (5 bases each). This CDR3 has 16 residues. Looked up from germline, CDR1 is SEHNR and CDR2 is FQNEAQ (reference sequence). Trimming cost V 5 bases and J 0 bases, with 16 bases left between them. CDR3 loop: CASSNGDAEDQETQYF. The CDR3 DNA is TGTGCCAGCAGCAACGGGGACGCGGAGGACCAAGAGACCCAGTACTTC.

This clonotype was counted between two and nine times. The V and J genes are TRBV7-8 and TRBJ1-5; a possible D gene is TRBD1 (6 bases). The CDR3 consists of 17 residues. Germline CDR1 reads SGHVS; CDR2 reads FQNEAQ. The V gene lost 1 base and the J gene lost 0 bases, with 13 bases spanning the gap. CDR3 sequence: CASSLERRTVSNQPQHF. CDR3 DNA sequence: TGTGCCAGCAGCTTAGAAAGGAGGACAGTTAGCAATCAGCCCCAGCATTTT. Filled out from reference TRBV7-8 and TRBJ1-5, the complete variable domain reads GAGVSQSPRYKVAKRGQDVALRCDPISGHVSLFWYQQALGQGPEFLTYFQNEAQLDKSGLPSDRFFAERPEGSVSTLKIQRTQQEDSAVYLCASSLERRTVSNQPQHFGDGTRLSIL.

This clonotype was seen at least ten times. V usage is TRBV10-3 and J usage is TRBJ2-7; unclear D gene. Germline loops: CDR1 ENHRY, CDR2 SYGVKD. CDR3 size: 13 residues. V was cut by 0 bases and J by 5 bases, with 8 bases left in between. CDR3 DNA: TGTGCCATCAGTGAGTCGATGCAGGACGAGCAGTACGTC. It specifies CAISESMQDEQYV.

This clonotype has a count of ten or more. This CDR3 is CASRRDRTYEQYV. CDR3 DNA: TGTGCCAGCAGAAGGGACAGAACCTACGAGCAGTACGTC. The rearrangement joins TRBV6-5 to TRBJ2-7; 7 bases match TRBD1. CDR1 is MNHEY and CDR2 is SVGAGI in the germline V gene. The CDR3 length is 13 residues. Trimming cost V 6 bases and J 2 bases; bases outside gene matches: 4.

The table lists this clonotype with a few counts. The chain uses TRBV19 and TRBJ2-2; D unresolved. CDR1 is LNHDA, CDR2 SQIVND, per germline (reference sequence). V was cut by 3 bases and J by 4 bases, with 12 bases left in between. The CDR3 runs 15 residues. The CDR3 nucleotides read TGTGCCAGTAGTATTAATCCCTACAGCACCGGGGAGCTGTTTTTT. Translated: CASSINPYSTGELFF.